This passage covers 8 T cell receptor beta chains from one sample sequenced in a study of cytomegalovirus exposure and HLA in healthy donors. PCR amplification relied on 60 Vbeta primers (plus 13 Jbeta primers). Using immunoSEQ multiplex PCR, the repertoire was profiled, and TCRdb retains in-frame clones only, with some absent. The table shows under 80,000 clones, with roughly 80% occurring only once. The source material was PBMCs. These receptors came from a middle-aged woman in good health and CMV-seronegative.

V gene TRBV6-1 combines with J gene TRBJ2-6; TRBD1 is a possible D gene (5 bases). Germline V gene data show CDR1 as MNHNS and CDR2 as SASEGT. V was cut by 0 bases and J by 0 bases, with 6 bases left in between. The CDR3 contains 16 residues. This CDR3 is CASSEARGSGANVLTF. CDR3 coding DNA: TGTGCCAGCAGTGAAGCAAGGGGCTCTGGGGCCAACGTCCTGACTTTC.

The chain carries TRBV30 and TRBJ1-1, with TRBD1 matching 7 bases. The V and J ends lost 5 bases and 1 base, in that order; junction bases with no gene match: 4. The CDR3 totals 13 residues. Per germline, CDR1 GTSNPN and CDR2 SVGIG (reference sequence). The CDR3 DNA reads TGTGCCTGGGCAGGGGGTAAGAACACTGAAGCTTTCTTT. Translation: CAWAGGKNTEAFF.

The J gene is TRBJ1-5, the V gene TRBV11-2; no definite D call. V was clipped by 0 bases and J by 2 bases, with 5 bases between them. The V gene's germline CDR1 is SGHAT and CDR2 FQNNGV. CDR3 length: 14 amino acids. CDR3 coding DNA: TGTGCCAGCAGCTTAGATTTCGGCAATCAGCCCCAGCATTTT. The encoded protein is CASSLDFGNQPQHF.

The CDR3 is CASSEGRGLYEQYF. The CDR3 DNA reads TGTGCCAGCAGTGAAGGCAGGGGGCTCTACGAGCAGTACTTC. The chain employs TRBV6-1 and TRBJ2-5; TRBD1 matches at 8 bases. The J call could be wrong; TRBJ2-7 is a better fit for the DNA end. The CDR3 contains 14 residues. Germline assignment: CDR1 MNHNS and CDR2 SASEGT.

On this clone: The same CDR3 can be traced to other DNA sequences in this sample. The chain joins TRBV9 to TRBJ1-6; D is possibly TRBD1 (5 bases). CDR1 and CDR2 from the germline V gene are SGDLS and YYNGEE. Trimming removed 2 bases from V and 6 bases from J, with 9 bases in between. There are 14 residues in the CDR3. CDR3 sequence (DNA): TGTGCCAGCAGCGTGGGGGGAACTAATTCACCCCTCCACTTT. It codes for CASSVGGTNSPLHF.

This clone has only a few counts. V gene TRBV7-9 combines with J gene TRBJ2-1; 11 bases align to TRBD1. The CDR3 has 16 residues. Germline V gene data show CDR1 as SEHNR and CDR2 as FQNEAQ (reference sequence). Unmatched junction bases numbered 9, after V lost 5 bases and J lost 6 bases. Here the CDR3 reads CASSPSGQGASNEQFF. The CDR3 bases are TGTGCCAGCAGCCCGAGCGGACAGGGGGCGAGCAATGAGCAGTTCTTC.

This sequence joins TRBV29-1 and TRBJ2-3; possible D gene TRBD2, 5 bases. The CDR3 is 14 residues long. CDR1 SQVTM and CDR2 ANQGSEA come from the germline V gene. V dropped 0 bases and J dropped 6 bases, with 13 bases sitting between them. This CDR3 is CSVEERGPSDTQYF. In DNA form, the CDR3 reads TGCAGCGTTGAAGAGAGAGGGCCTTCGGATACGCAGTATTTT.

V and J are TRBV11-2 and TRBJ2-1, with 12 bases aligning to TRBD2. CDR3 length: 16 amino acids. The germline CDR1 and CDR2 sequences are SGHAT and FQNNGV. With V trimmed by 5 bases and J by 2 bases, 4 bases remained unmatched. In nucleotides, the CDR3 is TGTGCCAGCAGCATAACTAGCGGGAGGCCCTACAATGAGCAGTTCTTC. Its translation is CASSITSGRPYNEQFF.